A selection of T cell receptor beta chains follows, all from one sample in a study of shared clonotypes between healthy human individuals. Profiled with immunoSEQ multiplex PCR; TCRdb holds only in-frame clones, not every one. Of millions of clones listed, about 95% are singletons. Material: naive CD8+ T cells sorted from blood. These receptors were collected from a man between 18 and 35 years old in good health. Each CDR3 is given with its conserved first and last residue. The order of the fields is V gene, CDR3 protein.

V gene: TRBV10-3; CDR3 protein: CAISSIRSTDTQYF
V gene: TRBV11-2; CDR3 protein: CASSSPGFYEQYF
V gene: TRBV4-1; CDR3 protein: CASSQIRDEGYEQYF
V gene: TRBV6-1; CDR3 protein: CASTDLGQGYEQYF
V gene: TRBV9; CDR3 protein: CASSVGDSSEKLFF
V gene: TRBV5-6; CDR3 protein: CASSLGVSYEQYF
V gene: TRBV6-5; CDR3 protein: CASSSLSRAYNEQFF
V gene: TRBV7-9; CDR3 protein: CAGEGQGPYGDGYTF
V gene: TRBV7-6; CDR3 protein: CASSSRLAGSYEQYF
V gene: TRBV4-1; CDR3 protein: CASSLIGTDTQYF
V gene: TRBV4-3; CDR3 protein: CASSQDGGRGDQPQHF
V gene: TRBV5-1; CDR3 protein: CASSRTRPGLATGELFF
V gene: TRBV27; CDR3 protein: CASSVRTGGSPLHF
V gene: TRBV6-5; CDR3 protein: CASSDREDEQYF
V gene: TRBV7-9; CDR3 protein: CASSGVTDRQKYNEQFF
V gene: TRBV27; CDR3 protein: CASSFNVEETQYF
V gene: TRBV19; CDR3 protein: CASSPSPDSPLHF
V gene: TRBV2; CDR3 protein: CASRGVEQYF
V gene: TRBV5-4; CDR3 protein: CASSYGPNTEAFF
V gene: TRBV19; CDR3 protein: CATTSGSGETQYF
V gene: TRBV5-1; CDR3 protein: CASSLFGESSTDTQYF
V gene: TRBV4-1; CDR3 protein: CASSPEGGAFGYGYTF
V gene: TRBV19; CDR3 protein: CASNPGGPTEAFF
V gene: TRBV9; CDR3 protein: CASSVAPGAEATSYGYTF
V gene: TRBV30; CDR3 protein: CAWGPDTEAFF
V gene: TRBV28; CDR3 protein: CASRDNLQAFF
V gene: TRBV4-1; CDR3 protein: CASSQVLGVKGSYEQYF
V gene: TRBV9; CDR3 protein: CASSAPVPPYTGELFF
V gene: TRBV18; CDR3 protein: CASSPSGVQYF